This T cell receptor (beta chain) was retrieved from a study of blood T cell repertoires in COVID-19. CDR3 length: 16 residues. V gave up 2 bases and J gave up 0 bases, with 11 bases separating them. Germline V CDR1 and CDR2: KGHSH, LQKENI. Only in-frame clones appear in the TCRdb table, and some are missing; sequencing was by immunoSEQ multiplex PCR. The table records hundreds of thousands of clones, around three quarters of them present only once. The TCR comes from a woman aged 80 or older with acute or convalescent COVID-19. The source material was peripheral blood. The chain joins TRBV18 to TRBJ2-1; D gene ambiguous. The CDR3 DNA follows: TGTGCCAGCTCACCAAGACTTCACAACTCCTACAATGAGCAGTTCTTC. This gives the protein CASSPRLHNSYNEQFF.